This T cell receptor (beta chain) was captured in a study of Ad26.COV2.S vaccination and SARS-CoV-2 variants. For this clone: What it binds is not known.

Study-wide findings and caveats: Reports say spike-specific CD8+ and CD4+ T cell responses covered substantial breadth after vaccination. It is possible that the TCR breadth and depth analyses underestimated the total T cell responses.

Profiling relied on immunoSEQ multiplex PCR, and the TCRdb table lists in-frame clones only, not all of them. This table holds under 150,000 clones, around 86% found once. Between the trimmed V and J ends, which lost 4 bases and 4 bases, there was a span of 12 bases. Germline CDR1 and CDR2: SGHDT and YYEEEE. This CDR3 has 14 amino acids. This clonotype was sampled from a human donor who had recovered from COVID-19. The sample was peripheral blood, taken after recovery from COVID-19. The chain combines TRBV5-6 with TRBJ2-1; TRBD1 is a possible D gene (6 bases). The CDR3 DNA sequence: TGTGCCAGCAGCGGTGGACAGCATTACAATGAGCAGTTCTTC. Translation gives CASSGGQHYNEQFF.